This T cell receptor beta chain is drawn from a study of shared clonotypes between healthy human individuals. In regard to this clone: Antigen specificity is unknown.

The authors distributed each subset's genomic DNA evenly over several immunoSEQ plates. Sequencing used immunoSEQ multiplex PCR; TCRdb keeps in-frame clones, though not all of them. The table includes more than 2 million clones, over 85% detected once. The CD4+ fraction was divided into a CD45RA+ naive subset and a CD45RA-negative memory subset. The CDR3 extends over 16 amino acids. Germline CDR1 KGHSH, CDR2 LQKENI. The V and J ends lost 3 bases and 4 bases, in that order; junction bases with no gene match: 8. The study's findings and limits: Clonotype sharing across four donors was observed for around 4.8% of naive CD4 clonotypes. In this cohort, only blood was sampled, and tissue repertoires likely differ.

The receptor comes from a man younger than 35 in good health. Sequences were obtained from naive CD4+ T cells sorted from blood. Subset here: CD45RA+ positively selected. The chain recombines TRBV18 with TRBJ2-1, with 8 bases matching TRBD2. CDR3 in amino acids: CASSPALSGSYNEQFF. In DNA, the CDR3 is TGTGCCAGCTCACCCGCACTGAGCGGGAGTTACAATGAGCAGTTCTTC.